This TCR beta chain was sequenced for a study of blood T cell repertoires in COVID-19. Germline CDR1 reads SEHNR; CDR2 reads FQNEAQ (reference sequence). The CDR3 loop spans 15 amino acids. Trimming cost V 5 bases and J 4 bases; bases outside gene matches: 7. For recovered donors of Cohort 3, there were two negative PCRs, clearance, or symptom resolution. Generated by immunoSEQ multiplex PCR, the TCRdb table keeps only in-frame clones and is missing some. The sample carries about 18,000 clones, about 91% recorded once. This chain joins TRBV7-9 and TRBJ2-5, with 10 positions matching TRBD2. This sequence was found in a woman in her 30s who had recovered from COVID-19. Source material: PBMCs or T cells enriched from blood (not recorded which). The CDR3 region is CASSRSGGARETQYF. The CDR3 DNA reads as TGTGCCAGCAGCCGAAGCGGGGGGGCCCGAGAGACCCAGTACTTC.